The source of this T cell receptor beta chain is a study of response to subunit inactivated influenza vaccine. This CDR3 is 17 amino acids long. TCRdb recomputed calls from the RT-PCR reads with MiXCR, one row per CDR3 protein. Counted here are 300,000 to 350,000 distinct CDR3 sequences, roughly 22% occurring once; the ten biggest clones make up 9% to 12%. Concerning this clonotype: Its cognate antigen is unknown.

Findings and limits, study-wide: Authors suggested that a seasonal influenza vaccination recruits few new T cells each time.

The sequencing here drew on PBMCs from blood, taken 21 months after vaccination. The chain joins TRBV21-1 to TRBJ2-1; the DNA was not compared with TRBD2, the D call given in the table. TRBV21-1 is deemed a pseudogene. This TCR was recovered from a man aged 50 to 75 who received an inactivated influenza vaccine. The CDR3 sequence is CASRYGRGGASYNEQFF. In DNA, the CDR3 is TGTGCCAGTCGTTACGGGCGCGGGGGGGCCTCCTACAATGAGCAGTTCTTC.